This TCR beta chain originates from a study of response to subunit inactivated influenza vaccine. Study results and caveats: Few additional T cells are recruited per seasonal influenza vaccination, authors suggested.

A single record per CDR3 protein comes from TCRdb applying MiXCR to the RT-PCR reads. The data show over 450,000 distinct CDR3 sequences, roughly 13% seen once. Per the germline V gene, CDR1 is SNHLY and CDR2 is FYNNEI. V lost 5 bases, J lost 0 bases, and 8 bases lay in between. The CDR3 contains 13 residues. Notes on this clonotype: Antigen: not known.

The starting material was PBMCs from blood, obtained 35 to 45 days after vaccination. The J gene is TRBJ2-7, the V gene TRBV2; no reliable D call. This clonotype originated in a man aged 45-65 years who received an inactivated influenza vaccine. Written as DNA, the CDR3 is TGTGCCAGCAGTATGGACGGCTCCTACGAGCAGTACTTC. It is translated as CASSMDGSYEQYF.